The T cell receptor beta chain described here comes from a study of blood T cell repertoires in COVID-19. Study details: Material from acute and convalescent COVID-19 was sourced from the United States, Italy and Spain.

Authors' analysis steps: Estimation of nucleated cell counts relied on the amplification of reference gene primers. Repertoires were generated with immunoSEQ multiplex PCR, while TCRdb's copy carries only in-frame clones and drops some. V and J calls and clone size follow that table, whereas D and trimming were derived from the DNA. The sample has some 80,000 clones, about 85% seen once. CDR1 and CDR2 (germline): SEHNR, FQNEAQ (reference sequence). This CDR3 spans 16 amino acids. V gave up 0 bases and J gave up 1 base, with 12 bases separating them. The sequenced material came from peripheral blood. The gene calls are TRBV7-9 and TRBJ1-1; TRBD1 might be the D (5 bases). This TCR was sampled from a man aged 60-69 years with active or convalescent COVID-19. The CDR3 DNA reads as TGTGCCAGCAGCTTAGCAGGGAGCGGGGCGAACACTGAAGCTTTCTTT. Translating gives CASSLAGSGANTEAFF.